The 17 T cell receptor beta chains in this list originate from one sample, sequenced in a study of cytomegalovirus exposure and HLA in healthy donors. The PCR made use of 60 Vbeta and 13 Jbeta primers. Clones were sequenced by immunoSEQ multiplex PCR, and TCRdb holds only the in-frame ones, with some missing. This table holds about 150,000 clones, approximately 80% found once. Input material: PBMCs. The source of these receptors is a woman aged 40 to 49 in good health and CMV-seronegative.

The CDR3 spells CASSISGGSYGYTF. CDR3 nucleotide sequence: TGTGCCAGTAGTATATCGGGGGGAAGCTATGGCTACACCTTC. This chain uses TRBV19 with TRBJ1-2; TRBD1 is a possible D gene (5 bases). The CDR3 runs 14 residues. Germline CDR1 reads LNHDA; CDR2 reads SQIVND (reference sequence). The V end was cut by 2 bases, the J end by 4 bases, with 11 bases between.

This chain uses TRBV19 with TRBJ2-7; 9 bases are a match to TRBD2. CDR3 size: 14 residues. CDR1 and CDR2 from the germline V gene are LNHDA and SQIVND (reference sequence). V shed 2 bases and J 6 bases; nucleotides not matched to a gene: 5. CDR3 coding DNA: TGTGCCAGTAGTATAAAAGCGGGGGGACGCGAGCAGTACTTC. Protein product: CASSIKAGGREQYF.

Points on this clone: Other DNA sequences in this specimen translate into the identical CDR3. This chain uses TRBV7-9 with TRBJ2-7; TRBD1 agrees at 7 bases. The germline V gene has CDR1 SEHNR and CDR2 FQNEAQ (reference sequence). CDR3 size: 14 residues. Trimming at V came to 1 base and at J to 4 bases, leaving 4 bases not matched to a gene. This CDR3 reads CASSLGTGSYEQYF. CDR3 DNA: TGTGCCAGCAGCTTAGGGACAGGCTCTTACGAGCAGTACTTC.

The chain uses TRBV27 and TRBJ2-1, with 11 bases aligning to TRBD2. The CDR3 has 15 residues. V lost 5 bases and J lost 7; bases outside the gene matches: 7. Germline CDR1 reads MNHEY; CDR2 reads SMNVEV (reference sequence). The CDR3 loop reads CASSHGTSGQNEQFF. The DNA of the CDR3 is TGTGCCAGCAGTCATGGGACTAGCGGTCAAAATGAGCAGTTCTTC.

The CDR3 protein is CAWTGGDTDTQYF. The CDR3 region has the DNA TGTGCCTGGACGGGGGGGGATACAGATACGCAGTATTTT. This chain connects TRBV30 to TRBJ2-3; 8 nucleotides align to TRBD2. V trimming: 4 bases; J trimming: 3 bases; junction bases outside the gene matches: 3. The CDR3 is made up of 13 amino acids. The V gene's germline CDR1 is GTSNPN and CDR2 SVGIG (reference sequence).

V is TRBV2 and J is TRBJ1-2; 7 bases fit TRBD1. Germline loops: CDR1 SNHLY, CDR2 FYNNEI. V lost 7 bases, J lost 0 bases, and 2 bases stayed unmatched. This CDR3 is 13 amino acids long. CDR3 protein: CASKQGPNYGYTF. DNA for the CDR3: TGTGCCAGCAAACAGGGGCCTAACTATGGCTACACCTTC.

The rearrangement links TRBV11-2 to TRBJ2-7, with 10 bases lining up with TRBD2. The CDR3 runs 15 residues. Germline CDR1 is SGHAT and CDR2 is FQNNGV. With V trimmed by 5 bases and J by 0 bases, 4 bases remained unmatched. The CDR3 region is CASSPGLAVSYEQYF. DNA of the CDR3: TGTGCCAGCAGCCCTGGACTAGCGGTCTCCTACGAGCAGTACTTC.

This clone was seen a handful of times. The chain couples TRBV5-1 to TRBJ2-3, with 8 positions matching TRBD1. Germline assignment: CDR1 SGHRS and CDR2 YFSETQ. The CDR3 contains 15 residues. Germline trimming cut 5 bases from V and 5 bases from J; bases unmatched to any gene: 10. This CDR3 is CASSFPQGAVDTQYF. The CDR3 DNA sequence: TGCGCCAGCAGTTTCCCTCAGGGGGCCGTAGATACGCAGTATTTT.

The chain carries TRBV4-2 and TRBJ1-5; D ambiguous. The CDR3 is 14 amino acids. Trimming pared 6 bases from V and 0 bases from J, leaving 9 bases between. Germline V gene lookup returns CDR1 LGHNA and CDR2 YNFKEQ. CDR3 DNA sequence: TGTGCCAGCAGTCCCCAGGATAGCAATCAGCCCCAGCATTTT. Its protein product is CASSPQDSNQPQHF.

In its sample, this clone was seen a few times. CDR3 nucleotide sequence: TGTGCCAGCAGTTACGGACTAGCGGGGAAAATGGGGGAGCTGTTTTTT. Amino acids: CASSYGLAGKMGELFF. V is TRBV6-6 and J is TRBJ2-2; 12 bases line up with TRBD2. The germline V gene has CDR1 MNHNY and CDR2 SVGAGI (reference sequence). The length of the CDR3 is 16 residues. Trimming cost V 2 bases and J 8 bases; bases outside gene matches: 6.

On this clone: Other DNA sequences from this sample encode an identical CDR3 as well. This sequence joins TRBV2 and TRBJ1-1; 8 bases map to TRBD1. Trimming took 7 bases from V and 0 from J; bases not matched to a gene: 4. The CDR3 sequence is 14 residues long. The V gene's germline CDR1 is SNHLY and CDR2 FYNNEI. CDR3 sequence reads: CASTKQGVNTEAFF. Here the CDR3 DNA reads TGTGCCAGCACCAAACAGGGGGTGAACACTGAAGCTTTCTTT. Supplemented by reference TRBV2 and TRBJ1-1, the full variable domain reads EPEVTQTPSHQVTQMGQEVILRCVPISNHLYFYWYRQILGQKVEFLVSFYNNEISEKSEIFDDQFSVERPDGSNFTLKIRSTKLEDSAMYFCASTKQGVNTEAFFGQGTRLTVV.

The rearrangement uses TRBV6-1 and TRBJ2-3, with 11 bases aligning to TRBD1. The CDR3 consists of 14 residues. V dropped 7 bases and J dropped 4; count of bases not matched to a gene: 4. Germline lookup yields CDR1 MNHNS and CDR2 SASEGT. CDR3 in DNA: TGTGCCAGCAAGCCGGGACAGGGGGCAGATACGCAGTATTTT. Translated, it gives CASKPGQGADTQYF.

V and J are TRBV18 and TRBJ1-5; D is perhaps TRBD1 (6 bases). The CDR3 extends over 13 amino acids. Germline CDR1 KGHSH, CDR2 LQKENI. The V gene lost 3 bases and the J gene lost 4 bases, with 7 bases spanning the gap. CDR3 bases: TGTGCCAGCTCACCTGACAGGAATCAGCCCCAGCATTTT. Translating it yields CASSPDRNQPQHF.

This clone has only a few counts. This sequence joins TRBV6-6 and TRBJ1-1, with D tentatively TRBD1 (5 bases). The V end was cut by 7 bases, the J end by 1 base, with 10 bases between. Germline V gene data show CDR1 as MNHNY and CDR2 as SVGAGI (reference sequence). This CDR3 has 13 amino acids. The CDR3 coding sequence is TGTGCCAGCACCCTCGACAGGAACACTGAAGCTTTCTTT. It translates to CASTLDRNTEAFF.

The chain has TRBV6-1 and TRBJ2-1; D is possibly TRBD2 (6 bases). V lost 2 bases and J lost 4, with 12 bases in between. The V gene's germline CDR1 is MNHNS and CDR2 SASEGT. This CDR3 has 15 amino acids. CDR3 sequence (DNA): TGTGCCAGCAGTGAACGGCTAGCGAATTACAATGAGCAGTTCTTC. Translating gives CASSERLANYNEQFF.

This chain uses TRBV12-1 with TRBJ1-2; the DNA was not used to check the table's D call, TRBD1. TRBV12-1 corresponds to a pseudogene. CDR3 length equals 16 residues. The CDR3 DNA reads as TGTGCCAGCAGCTCCTACACCGGGACACCTAACTATGGCTACACCTTC. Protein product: CASSSYTGTPNYGYTF.

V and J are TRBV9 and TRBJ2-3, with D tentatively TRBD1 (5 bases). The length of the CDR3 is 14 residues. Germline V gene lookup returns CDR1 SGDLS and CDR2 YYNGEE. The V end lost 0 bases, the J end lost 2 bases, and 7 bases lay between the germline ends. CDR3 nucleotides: TGTGCCAGCAGCGTAGCAGGGTACACAGATACGCAGTATTTT. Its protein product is CASSVAGYTDTQYF.